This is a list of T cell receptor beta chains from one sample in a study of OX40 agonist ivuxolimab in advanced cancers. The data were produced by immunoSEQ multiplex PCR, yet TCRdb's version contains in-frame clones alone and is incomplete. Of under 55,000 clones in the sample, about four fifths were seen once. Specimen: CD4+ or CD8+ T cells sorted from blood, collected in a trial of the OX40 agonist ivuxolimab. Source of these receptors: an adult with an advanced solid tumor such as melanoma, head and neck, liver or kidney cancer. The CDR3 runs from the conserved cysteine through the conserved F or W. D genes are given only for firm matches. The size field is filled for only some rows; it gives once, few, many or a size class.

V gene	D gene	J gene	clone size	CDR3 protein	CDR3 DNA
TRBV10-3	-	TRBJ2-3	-	CAISERGGQSTDTQYF	TGTGCCATCAGTGAGCGGGGGGGACAGAGCACAGATACGCAGTATTTT
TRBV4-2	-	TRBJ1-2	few	CASSQDPISGGYTF	TGTGCCAGCAGCCAAGATCCCATATCGGGCGGCTACACCTTC
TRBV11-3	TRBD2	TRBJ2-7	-	CASSWNTQAGESPYEQYF	TGTGCCAGCAGCTGGAACACGCAGGCGGGAGAATCCCCCTACGAGCAGTACTTC
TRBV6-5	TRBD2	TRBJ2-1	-	CASRPSGSGYNEQFF	TGTGCCAGCAGACCCAGCGGGAGTGGCTACAATGAGCAGTTCTTC
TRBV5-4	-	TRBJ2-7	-	CASSRDRYEQYF	TGTGCCAGCAGCCGGGACCGCTACGAGCAGTACTTC
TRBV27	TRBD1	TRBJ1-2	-	CASSRSTGGGTSYGYTF	TGTGCCAGCAGCCGGAGTACAGGGGGCGGTACGAGCTATGGCTACACCTTC
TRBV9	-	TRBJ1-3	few	CASSVGSGNTIYF	TGTGCCAGCAGCGTAGGGTCTGGAAACACCATATATTTT
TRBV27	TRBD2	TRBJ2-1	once	CASSFLAGGQNEQFF	TGTGCCAGCAGTTTTTTAGCGGGGGGGCAAAATGAGCAGTTCTTC
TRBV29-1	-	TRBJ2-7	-	CSVLEGFSSYEQYF	TGCAGCGTGCTGGAAGGATTTAGCTCCTACGAGCAGTACTTC
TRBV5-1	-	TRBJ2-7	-	CASSLDGGRSYEQYF	TGCGCCAGCAGCTTGGACGGGGGTCGGTCCTACGAGCAGTACTTC
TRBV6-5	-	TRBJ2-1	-	CASSIVQGNEQFF	TGTGCCAGCAGCATTGTACAGGGTAATGAGCAGTTCTTC
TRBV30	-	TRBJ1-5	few	CAWTGGGNQPQHF	TGTGCCTGGACGGGGGGAGGCAATCAGCCCCAGCATTTT
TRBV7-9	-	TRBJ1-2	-	CASSSSGIYGYTF	TGTGCCAGCAGCTCCAGCGGGATCTATGGCTACACCTTC
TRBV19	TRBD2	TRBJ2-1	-	CASSVAGAGQFF	TGTGCCAGTAGTGTAGCGGGAGCGGGGCAGTTCTTC
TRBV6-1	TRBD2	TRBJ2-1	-	CASRSLAGAYNEQFF	TGTGCCAGCAGATCACTAGCGGGGGCATACAATGAGCAGTTCTTC
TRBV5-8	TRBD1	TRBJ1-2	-	CASTPGQVASYTF	TGTGCCAGCACTCCAGGACAGGTGGCCAGCTACACCTTC
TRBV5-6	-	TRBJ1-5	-	CASSLGLVNQPQHF	TGTGCCAGCAGCTTGGGGCTCGTAAATCAGCCCCAGCATTTT